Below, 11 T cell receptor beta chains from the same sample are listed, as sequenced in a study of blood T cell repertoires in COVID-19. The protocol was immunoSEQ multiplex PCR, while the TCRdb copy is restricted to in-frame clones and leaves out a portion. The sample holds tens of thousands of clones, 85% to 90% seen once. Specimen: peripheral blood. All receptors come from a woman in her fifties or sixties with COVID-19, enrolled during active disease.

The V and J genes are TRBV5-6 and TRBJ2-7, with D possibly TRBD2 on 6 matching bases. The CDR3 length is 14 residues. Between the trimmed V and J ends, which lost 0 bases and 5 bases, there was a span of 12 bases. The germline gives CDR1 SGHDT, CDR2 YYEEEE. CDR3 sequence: CASSLGLGDHEQYF. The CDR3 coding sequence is TGTGCCAGCAGCTTGGGACTAGGTGACCACGAGCAGTACTTC.

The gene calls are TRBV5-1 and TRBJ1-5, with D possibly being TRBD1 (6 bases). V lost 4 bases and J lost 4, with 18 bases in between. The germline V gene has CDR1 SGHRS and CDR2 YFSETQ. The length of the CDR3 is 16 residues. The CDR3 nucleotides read TGCGCCAGCAGCCCTGGGGACAACAGTCCTAATCAGCCCCAGCATTTT. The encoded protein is CASSPGDNSPNQPQHF. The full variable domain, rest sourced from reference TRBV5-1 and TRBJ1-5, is KAGVTQTPRYLIKTRGQQVTLSCSPISGHRSVSWYQQTPGQGLQFLFEYFSETQRNKGNFPGRFSGRQFSNSRSEMNVSTLELGDSALYLCASSPGDNSPNQPQHFGDGTRLSIL.

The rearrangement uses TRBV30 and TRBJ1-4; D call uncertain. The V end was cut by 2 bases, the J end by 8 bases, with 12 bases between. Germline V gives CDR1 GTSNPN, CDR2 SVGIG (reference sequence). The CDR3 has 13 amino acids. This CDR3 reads CAWSPGFGEKLFF. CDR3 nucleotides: TGTGCCTGGAGTCCCGGGTTTGGCGAAAAACTGTTTTTT.

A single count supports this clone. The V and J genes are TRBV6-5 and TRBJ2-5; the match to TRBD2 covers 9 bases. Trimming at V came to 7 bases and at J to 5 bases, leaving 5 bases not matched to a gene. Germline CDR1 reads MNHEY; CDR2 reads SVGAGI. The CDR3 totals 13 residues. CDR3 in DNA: TGTGCCAGCAAGCGGGGGGTCGTCGAGACCCAGTACTTC. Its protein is CASKRGVVETQYF.

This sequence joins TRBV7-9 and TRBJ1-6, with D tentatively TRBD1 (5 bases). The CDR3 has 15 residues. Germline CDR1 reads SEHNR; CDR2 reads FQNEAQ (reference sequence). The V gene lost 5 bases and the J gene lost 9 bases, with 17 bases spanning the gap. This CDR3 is CASSPQTGESSPLHF. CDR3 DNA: TGTGCCAGCAGCCCTCAAACGGGGGAAAGTTCACCCCTCCACTTT.

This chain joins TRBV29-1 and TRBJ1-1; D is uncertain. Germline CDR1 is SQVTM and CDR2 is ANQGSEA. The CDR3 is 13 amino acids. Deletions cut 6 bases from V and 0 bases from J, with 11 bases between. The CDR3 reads CSVTLKMNTEAFF. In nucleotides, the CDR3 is TGCAGCGTCACTCTCAAAATGAACACTGAAGCTTTCTTT.

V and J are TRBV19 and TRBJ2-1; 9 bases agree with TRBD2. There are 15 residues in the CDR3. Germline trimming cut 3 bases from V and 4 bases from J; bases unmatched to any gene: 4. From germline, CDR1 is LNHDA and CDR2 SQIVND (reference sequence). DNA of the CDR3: TGTGCCAGTAGTATCGATAGCGGGGGTTACAATGAGCAGTTCTTC. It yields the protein CASSIDSGGYNEQFF.

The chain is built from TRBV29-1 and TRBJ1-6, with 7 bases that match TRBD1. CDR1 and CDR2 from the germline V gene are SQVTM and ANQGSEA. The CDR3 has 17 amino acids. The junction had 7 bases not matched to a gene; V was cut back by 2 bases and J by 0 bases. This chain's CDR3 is CSVEWDSFSSYNSPLHF. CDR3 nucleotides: TGCAGCGTTGAATGGGACAGTTTCAGCTCCTATAATTCACCCCTCCACTTT.

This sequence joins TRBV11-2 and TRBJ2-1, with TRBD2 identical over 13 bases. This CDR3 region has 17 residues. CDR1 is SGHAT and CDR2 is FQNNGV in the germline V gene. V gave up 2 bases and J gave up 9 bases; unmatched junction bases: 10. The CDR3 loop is CASSLHRLAGGRGEQFF. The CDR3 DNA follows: TGTGCCAGCAGCTTACATCGACTAGCGGGAGGCCGGGGTGAGCAGTTCTTC.

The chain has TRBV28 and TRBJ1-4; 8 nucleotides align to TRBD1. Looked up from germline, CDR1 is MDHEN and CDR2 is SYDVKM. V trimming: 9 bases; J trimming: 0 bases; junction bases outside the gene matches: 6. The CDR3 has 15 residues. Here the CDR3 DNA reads TGTGCCAGTAGGACAGGGTTTGCAACTAATGAAAAACTGTTTTTT. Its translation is CASRTGFATNEKLFF.

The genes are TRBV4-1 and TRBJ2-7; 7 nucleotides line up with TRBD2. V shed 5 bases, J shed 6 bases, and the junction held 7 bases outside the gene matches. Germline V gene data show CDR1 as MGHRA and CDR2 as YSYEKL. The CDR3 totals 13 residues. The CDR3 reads CASSFRLAREQYF. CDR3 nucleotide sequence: TGCGCCAGCAGCTTCCGACTAGCTCGCGAGCAGTACTTC.